The 19 T cell receptor beta chains below come from one sample, sequenced in a study of T-cell reconstitution after alpha-beta-depleted transplantation in children. Using unique molecular identifiers, the investigators prepared the TCRbeta library. TCRdb called the PCR reads again in MiXCR, with one record for every CDR3 protein. The sample yields 4,000 or so distinct CDR3 sequences, approximately 8.6% seen once. Sequences were derived from PBMCs, mostly from graft donor cells, sampled 180 days after TCRalphabeta/CD19-depleted stem cell transplant. The origin of the receptors is a male patient between 2 and 9 years old who had a stem cell transplant for acute lymphoblastic leukemia, so the T cells may come from the graft donor.

This clonotype was found many times. V usage is TRBV7-6 and J usage is TRBJ2-7, with TRBD1 identical over 9 bases. There are 15 residues in the CDR3. CDR1 and CDR2 from the germline V gene are SGHVS and FNYEAQ. The V gene end was trimmed by 7 bases and the J gene end by 1 base; junction bases not matched to a gene: 8. CDR3 protein: CASTPGGTGSYEQYF. The DNA of the CDR3 is TGTGCCAGCACCCCCGGGGGGACAGGGTCCTACGAGCAGTACTTC.

This clonotype rates as medium-sized. The J gene is TRBJ2-1, the V gene TRBV25-1, with D possibly being TRBD2 (5 bases). This CDR3 has 15 residues. V was clipped by 3 bases and J by 6 bases, with 15 bases between them. Germline V gene sequence: CDR1 MGHDK, CDR2 SYGVNS. The CDR3 loop is CASSDGESHGNEQFF. The CDR3 DNA reads TGTGCCAGCAGTGATGGGGAGAGCCACGGCAATGAGCAGTTCTTC.

This clonotype has at least ten counts. The V call is TRBV7-9, the J call TRBJ1-5, with D possibly TRBD1 on 6 matching bases. Germline V CDR1 and CDR2: SEHNR, FQNEAQ (reference sequence). V dropped 3 bases and J dropped 3 bases, with 9 bases sitting between them. The CDR3 consists of 14 residues. CDR3 coding DNA: TGTGCCAGCAGCTTTGAGGGGGACAATCAGCCCCAGCATTTT. Its protein is CASSFEGDNQPQHF. Filled out from reference TRBV7-9 and TRBJ1-5, the complete variable domain reads DTGVSQNPRHKITKRGQNVTFRCDPISEHNRLYWYRQTLGQGPEFLTYFQNEAQLEKSRLLSDRFSAERPKGSFSTLEIQRTEQGDSAMYLCASSFEGDNQPQHFGDGTRLSIL.

In its sample, this clonotype was seen many times. The chain recombines TRBV12-3 or TRBV12-4 with TRBJ2-5, with 8 bases fitting TRBD1. J was trimmed by 3 bases and V by 6 bases; bases with no gene match: 6. There are 14 residues in the CDR3. The CDR3 nucleotides are TGTGCCAGCAGGGACGGGACAGGTGAAGAGACCCAGTACTTC. Amino acids: CASRDGTGEETQYF.

This clonotype was seen many times. J is TRBJ1-2 and V is TRBV7-9; D gene uncertain. Trimming left V 4 bases short and J 8 bases short, with 17 bases between. Looked up from germline, CDR1 is SEHNR and CDR2 is FQNEAQ (reference sequence). The CDR3 length is 14 residues. The CDR3 region is CASSYPPGAGGYTF. Here the CDR3 DNA reads TGTGCCAGCAGCTACCCACCCGGCGCGGGGGGCTACACCTTC.

This clonotype was seen at least ten times. This chain joins TRBV15 and TRBJ2-7; 12 bases agree with TRBD2. The CDR3 has 16 residues. V lost 5 bases to trimming and J lost 0 bases; unmatched junction nucleotides: 5. CDR1 LNHNV and CDR2 YYDKDF come from the germline V gene (reference sequence). The CDR3 DNA follows: TGTGCCACCAGCTCCCGGACTAGCGGGGTCTCCTACGAGCAGTACTTC. Its translation is CATSSRTSGVSYEQYF.

This clonotype has at least ten counts. The chain uses TRBV11-2 and TRBJ1-2, with TRBD1 matching 7 bases. Germline-derived CDR1 and CDR2 are SGHAT and FQNNGV. The V and J ends lost 0 bases and 6 bases, in that order; junction bases with no gene match: 7. CDR3 size: 15 residues. CDR3 loop: CASSLDLVTGHGYTF. The CDR3 nucleotides are TGTGCCAGCAGCTTAGATCTTGTGACAGGGCATGGCTACACCTTC.

This clonotype is hyperexpanded in the sample. The gene calls are TRBV6-6 and TRBJ2-4; D possibly uses TRBD1 or TRBD2 (6 bases each). CDR3 length: 16 amino acids. The V and J ends lost 6 bases and 6 bases respectively, with 21 bases between them. The germline CDR1 and CDR2 sequences are MNHNY and SVGAGI (reference sequence). CDR3 protein: CASSGTWGASRNIQYF. The CDR3 DNA is TGTGCCAGCAGCGGGACCTGGGGGGCTAGCCGAAACATTCAGTACTTC.

This clonotype was seen many times. V and J are TRBV5-1 and TRBJ1-6; D gene ambiguous. CDR1 is SGHRS and CDR2 is YFSETQ in the germline V gene. There are 17 residues in the CDR3. Between the trimmed V and J ends, which lost 3 bases and 10 bases, there was a span of 23 bases. The chain's CDR3 is CASSSGQPYPFRSPLHF. Here the CDR3 DNA reads TGCGCCAGCAGCTCGGGCCAGCCTTACCCCTTCAGGTCACCCCTCCACTTT.

The table lists this clonotype with many counts. The V and J genes are TRBV11-3 and TRBJ2-4; D could derive from TRBD1 or TRBD2 (5 bases each). This CDR3 contains 14 residues. The germline gives CDR1 SGHNT, CDR2 YENEEA. Trimming cost V 6 bases and J 2 bases, with 11 bases left between them. The CDR3 here is CASRGEETKNIQYF. CDR3 in DNA: TGTGCCAGCAGGGGGGAAGAGACCAAAAACATTCAGTACTTC. The full variable domain, completed using reference TRBV11-3 and TRBJ2-4, is EAGVVQSPRYKIIEKKQPVAFWCNPISGHNTLYWYLQNLGQGPELLIRYENEEAVDDSQLPKDRFSAERLKGVDSTLKIQPAELGDSAVYLCASRGEETKNIQYFGAGTRLSVL.

This clonotype is labeled as medium-sized. The chain couples TRBV5-1 to TRBJ2-1; 7 bases fit TRBD2. Trimming took 0 bases from V and 7 from J; bases not matched to a gene: 4. CDR3 length: 14 amino acids. Germline assignment: CDR1 SGHRS and CDR2 YFSETQ. In nucleotides, the CDR3 is TGCGCCAGCAGCTTGGGGGAGGGAGGAAATGAGCAGTTCTTC. Its protein is CASSLGEGGNEQFF.

This clonotype is medium-sized in the sample. The chain is built from TRBV12-3 or TRBV12-4 and TRBJ2-5; D is unclear. The CDR3 is made up of 12 amino acids. Trimming removed 5 bases at V and 4 bases at J, with 8 bases between. CDR3 nucleotides: TGTGCCAGCAGTCCCCTTCGAGAGACCCAGTACTTC. Encoded protein: CASSPLRETQYF.

This rearrangement joins TRBV12-3 or TRBV12-4 to TRBJ2-2; D is ambiguous. Trimming took off 3 bases at V and 2 bases at J, with 1 base between the two ends. The CDR3 runs to 12 residues. The CDR3: CASSFNTGELFF. The CDR3 region has the DNA TGTGCCAGCAGTTTTAACACCGGGGAGCTGTTTTTT.

In this sample, this clonotype turned up many times. CDR3 protein: CASSPGGAGVLEQYF. The CDR3 region has the DNA TGTGCCAGCAGTCCCGGTGGAGCGGGAGTACTCGAGCAGTACTTC. The rearrangement uses TRBV4-2 and TRBJ2-7; TRBD2 aligns across 8 bases. The CDR3 spans 15 residues. CDR1 is LGHNA, CDR2 YNFKEQ, per germline. Losses at the gene ends were 6 bases for V and 6 bases for J; bases not matched to a gene: 13.

The chain links TRBV11-3 to TRBJ2-1; a possible D gene is TRBD1 (5 bases). The V end lost 5 bases, the J end lost 3 bases, and 11 bases lay between the germline ends. CDR1 is SGHNT and CDR2 is YENEEA in the germline V gene. This CDR3 is 14 amino acids long. CDR3 sequence: CASSPRQNYNEQFF. CDR3 in DNA: TGTGCCAGCAGCCCACGACAGAACTACAATGAGCAGTTCTTC.

This clonotype was counted ten times or more. The chain is built from TRBV7-9 and TRBJ2-3; D gene uncertain. The CDR3 has 14 amino acids. With 0 bases removed from V and 0 bases from J, the gap between germline ends came to 4 bases. From germline, CDR1 is SEHNR and CDR2 FQNEAQ (reference sequence). This CDR3 reads CASSLADSTDTQYF. Written as DNA, the CDR3 is TGTGCCAGCAGCTTAGCGGATAGCACAGATACGCAGTATTTT. The complete variable domain, with remaining parts taken from reference TRBV7-9 and TRBJ2-3, reads DTGVSQNPRHKITKRGQNVTFRCDPISEHNRLYWYRQTLGQGPEFLTYFQNEAQLEKSRLLSDRFSAERPKGSFSTLEIQRTEQGDSAMYLCASSLADSTDTQYFGPGTRLTVL.

This clonotype showed up many times. The chain couples TRBV7-8 to TRBJ2-1; 8 positions agree with TRBD2. CDR1 is SGHVS and CDR2 is FQNEAQ in the germline V gene. With V trimmed by 1 base and J by 9 bases, 17 bases remained unmatched. There are 18 residues in the CDR3. The CDR3 loop reads CASSLVWATSGWGIEQFF. For the CDR3, the DNA is TGTGCCAGCAGCTTAGTATGGGCAACTAGCGGATGGGGCATTGAGCAGTTCTTC.

At least ten counts were recorded for this clonotype. V and J are TRBV7-9 and TRBJ1-1, with D unclear. Per the germline V gene, CDR1 is SEHNR and CDR2 is FQNEAQ (reference sequence). Between the trimmed V and J ends, which lost 7 bases and 3 bases, there was a span of 15 bases. The CDR3 has 14 residues. The CDR3 bases are TGTGCCAGCATGCGGACTGGGCGGGACACTGAAGCTTTCTTT. As protein: CASMRTGRDTEAFF.

At least ten counts were recorded for this clonotype. This rearrangement joins TRBV7-9 to TRBJ2-5; no reliable D call. Germline CDR1 and CDR2: SEHNR and FQNEAQ (reference sequence). The V end was cut by 3 bases, the J end by 1 base, with 0 bases between. The CDR3 is 11 residues long. The DNA of the CDR3 is TGTGCCAGCAGCTTCCAAGAGACCCAGTACTTC. Its translation is CASSFQETQYF.